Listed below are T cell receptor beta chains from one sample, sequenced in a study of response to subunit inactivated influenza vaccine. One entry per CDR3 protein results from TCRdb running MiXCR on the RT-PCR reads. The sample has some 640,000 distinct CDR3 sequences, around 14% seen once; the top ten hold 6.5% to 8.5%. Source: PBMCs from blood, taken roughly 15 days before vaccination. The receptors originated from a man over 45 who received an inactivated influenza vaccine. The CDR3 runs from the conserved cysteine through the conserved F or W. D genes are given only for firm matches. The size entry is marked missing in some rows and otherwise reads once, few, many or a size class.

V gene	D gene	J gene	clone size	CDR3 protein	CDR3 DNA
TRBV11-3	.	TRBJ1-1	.	CASSLSAKNTEAFF	TGTGCCAGCAGCTTATCGGCCAAAAACACTGAAGCTTTCTTT
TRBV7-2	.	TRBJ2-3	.	CASSLRQLADTQYF	TGTGCCAGCAGCTTACGGCAGTTAGCAGATACGCAGTATTTT
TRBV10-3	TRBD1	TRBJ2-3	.	CAIQGAGDTQYF	TGTGCCATACAGGGGGCGGGAGATACGCAGTATTTT
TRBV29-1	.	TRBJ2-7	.	CSVEMGATGARYEQYF	TGCAGCGTTGAAATGGGTGCGACAGGCGCTCGATACGAGCAGTACTTC
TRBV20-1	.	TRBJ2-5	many	CSMKASGRNQETQYF	TGCAGTATGAAGGCCAGCGGGCGAAACCAAGAGACCCAGTACTTC
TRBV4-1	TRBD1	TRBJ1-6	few	CASSQDFQGANSPLHF	TGCGCCAGCAGCCAAGATTTCCAGGGGGCTAATTCACCCCTCCACTTT
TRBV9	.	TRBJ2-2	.	CASSVGAQADTGELFF	TGTGCCAGCAGCGTAGGGGCACAGGCGGACACCGGGGAGCTGTTTTTT
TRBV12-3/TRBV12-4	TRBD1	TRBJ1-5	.	CASSITGEFQPQHF	TGTGCCAGCAGTATCACAGGGGAATTTCAGCCCCAGCATTTT
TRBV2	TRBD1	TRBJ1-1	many	CASYRGSEAFF	TGTGCCAGTTACAGGGGATCTGAAGCTTTCTTT
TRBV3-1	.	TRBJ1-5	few	CASSQDSGALGNQPQHF	TGTGCCAGCAGCCAAGATAGCGGCGCCTTGGGTAATCAGCCCCAGCATTTT
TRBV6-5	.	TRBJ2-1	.	CASSYGRLDNEQVF	TGTGCCAGCAGTTACGGGAGACTTGACAATGAGCAGGTCTTC
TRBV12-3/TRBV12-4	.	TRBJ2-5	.	CASSPGVSTRLQETQYF	TGTGCCAGCAGCCCCGGGGTGAGTACCAGGCTCCAAGAGACCCAGTACTTC
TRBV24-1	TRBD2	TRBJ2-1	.	CATSDPMTSRNEQFF	TGTGCCACCAGTGATCCCATGACTAGCAGAAATGAGCAGTTCTTC
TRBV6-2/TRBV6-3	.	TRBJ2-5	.	CASSYKRLGEQETQYF	TGTGCCAGCAGTTACAAACGGCTAGGGGAACAAGAGACCCAGTACTTC
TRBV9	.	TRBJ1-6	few	CASSVWRDNSPLHF	TGTGCCAGCAGCGTATGGAGAGATAATTCACCCCTCCACTTT
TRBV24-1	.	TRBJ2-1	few	CATSDSAPSFYNEQFF	TGTGCCACCAGTGATTCCGCCCCCTCTTTTTACAATGAGCAGTTCTTC
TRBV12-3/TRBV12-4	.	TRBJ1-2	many	CASTELPVESRYGYTF	TGTGCCAGCACCGAATTACCCGTCGAGTCTCGGTATGGCTACACCTTC
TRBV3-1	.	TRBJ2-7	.	CASSQGQISSYEQYF	TGTGCCAGCAGCCAAGGGCAGATAAGCTCCTACGAGCAGTACTTC
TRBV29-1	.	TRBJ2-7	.	CSVGGTRYEQYF	TGCAGCGTTGGGGGCACCCGCTACGAGCAGTACTTC
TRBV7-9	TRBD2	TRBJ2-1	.	CASSLAAGADEQFF	TGTGCCAGCAGCTTAGCGGCGGGAGCGGATGAGCAGTTCTTC
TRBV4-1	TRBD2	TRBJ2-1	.	CASSQEAGGYNEQFF	TGCGCCAGCAGCCAAGAAGCGGGGGGGTACAATGAGCAGTTCTTC
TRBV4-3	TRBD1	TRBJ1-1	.	CASSPGTVGTEAFF	TGCGCCAGCAGCCCAGGGACAGTAGGTACTGAAGCTTTCTTT
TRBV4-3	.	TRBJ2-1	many	CASSQEGARLYNEQFF	TGCGCCAGCAGCCAAGAAGGGGCTCGGCTTTACAATGAGCAGTTCTTC
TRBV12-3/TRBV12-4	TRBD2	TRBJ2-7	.	CASRSGGGHEQYF	TGTGCCAGCAGGTCGGGCGGGGGGCACGAGCAGTACTTC
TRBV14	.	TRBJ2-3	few	CASSLIGNTQYF	TGTGCCAGCAGCCTCATCGGAAATACGCAGTATTTT
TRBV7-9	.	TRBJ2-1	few	CASSPQVGEQFF	TGTGCCAGCAGCCCCCAGGTCGGTGAGCAGTTCTTC
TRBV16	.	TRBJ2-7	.	CASSHEVPISEQYF	TGTGCCAGCAGCCACGAGGTCCCCATTTCCGAGCAGTACTTC
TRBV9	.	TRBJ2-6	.	CASSPRGVLGDLTF	TGTGCCAGCAGCCCGAGGGGAGTGTTAGGGGACCTGACTTTC
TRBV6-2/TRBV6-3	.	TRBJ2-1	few	CASRTVWANEQFF	TGTGCCAGCAGGACAGTCTGGGCCAATGAGCAGTTCTTC
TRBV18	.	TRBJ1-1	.	CASSPTAKNTEAFF	TGTGCCAGCTCACCAACAGCGAAGAACACTGAAGCTTTCTTT
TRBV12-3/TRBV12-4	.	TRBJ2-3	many	CASSPWDTDTQYF	TGTGCCAGCAGCCCTTGGGATACAGATACGCAGTATTTT
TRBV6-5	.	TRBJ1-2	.	CASTSGKLYGYTF	TGTGCCAGCACTTCCGGGAAATTGTATGGCTACACCTTC
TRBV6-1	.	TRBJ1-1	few	CASRGQRNTEAFF	TGTGCCAGCAGAGGTCAGAGGAACACTGAAGCTTTCTTT
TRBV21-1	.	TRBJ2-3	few	CASTTRQTGGRTDTQYF	TGTGCCAGCACCACCCGCCAGACAGGGGGGCGCACAGATACGCAGTATTTT
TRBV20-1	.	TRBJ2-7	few	CSARDLARSSYEQYF	TGCAGTGCTAGAGATCTTGCAAGGAGTTCTTACGAGCAGTACTTC
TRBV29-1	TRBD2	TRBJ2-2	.	CSAALAGGPGGELFF	TGCAGCGCCGCACTAGCGGGGGGGCCGGGCGGGGAGCTGTTTTTT
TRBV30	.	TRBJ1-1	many	CAWSVGNTEAFF	TGTGCCTGGAGTGTTGGGAACACTGAAGCTTTCTTT
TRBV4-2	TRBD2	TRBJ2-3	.	CASSQERRLAGADTQYF	TGTGCCAGCAGCCAAGAAAGAAGGCTAGCGGGGGCGGATACGCAGTATTTT
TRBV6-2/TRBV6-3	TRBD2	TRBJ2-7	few	CASKVVSGRAMDEQYF	TGTGCCAGCAAAGTGGTAAGCGGGAGGGCTATGGACGAGCAGTACTTC
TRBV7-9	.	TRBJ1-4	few	CASSATGVGEKLFF	TGTGCCAGCAGCGCGACGGGCGTAGGCGAAAAACTGTTTTTT